The 9 T cell receptor beta chains given below trace back to one sample, sequenced in a study of patients and donors after allogeneic stem cell transplantation. TCRdb analysed the RT-PCR reads with MiXCR anew, one entry per CDR3 protein. The table includes over 150,000 distinct CDR3 sequences, 40% to 45% detected once. The sequencing sample was made of blood, either unsorted or a sorted T cell fraction (not recorded which). Receptors were obtained from a human donor who was either an allogeneic HSCT recipient or a stem cell or donor lymphocyte infusion donor (not recorded which). It is not recorded whose cells these are; they may come from a transplant donor.

The table lists this clonotype with a few counts. J is TRBJ2-1 and V is TRBV20-1; maybe TRBD2 (5 bases). V was pared by 1 base and J by 7 bases, with 11 bases between. The CDR3 is made up of 13 amino acids. Germline CDR1 DFQATT, CDR2 SNEGSKA (reference sequence). The CDR3 region is CSARVAGFNEQFF. The CDR3 DNA follows: TGCAGTGCTAGAGTGGCGGGCTTTAATGAGCAGTTCTTC.

The rearrangement joins TRBV4-3 to TRBJ1-2; the D is unclear. Trimming left V 1 base short and J 8 bases short, with 17 bases between. The germline CDR1 and CDR2 sequences are LGHNA and YSLEER. The CDR3 has 15 amino acids. Written as DNA, the CDR3 is TGCGCCAGCAGCCAAGTTTCTACTACTGAGTGGGGCTACACCTTC. Its translation: CASSQVSTTEWGYTF.

CDR3 sequence: CSVTDGGSQYF. CDR3 nucleotides: TGCAGCGTTACGGACGGAGGTAGCCAGTACTTC. The chain links TRBV29-1 to TRBJ2-5; tentatively, D is TRBD2 (5 bases). Trimming stripped 5 bases from V and 10 bases from J, with 14 bases between. This CDR3 comprises 11 residues. Germline values: CDR1 SQVTM, CDR2 ANQGSEA.

V usage is TRBV19 and J usage is TRBJ2-2; D is unclear. Germline V gives CDR1 LNHDA, CDR2 SQIVND (reference sequence). The CDR3 runs to 15 residues. Trimming took off 9 bases at V and 0 bases at J, with 14 bases between the two ends. This chain's CDR3 is CASLTLSTNTGELFF. In DNA, the CDR3 is TGTGCCAGCCTTACGTTAAGCACGAACACCGGGGAGCTGTTTTTT.

The CDR3 sequence: CASTLTGGATGNTIYF. CDR3 nucleotide sequence: TGTGCCAGCACCCTGACCGGGGGGGCGACTGGAAACACCATATATTTT. The J gene is TRBJ1-3, the V gene TRBV6-6; a weak D match, TRBD1 (6 bases). The CDR3 consists of 16 residues. V was cut by 7 bases and J by 2 bases, with 18 bases left in between. The V gene's germline CDR1 is MNHNY and CDR2 SVGAGI (reference sequence).

V gene TRBV4-2 combines with J gene TRBJ2-7, with D unresolved. CDR1 is LGHNA, CDR2 YNFKEQ, per germline. The germline V and J ends were trimmed by 5 bases and 1 base, with 12 bases remaining between them. The CDR3 length is 14 residues. CDR3 bases: TGTGCCAGCAGCACCGGGCTCATATCCTACGAGCAGTACTTC. This encodes CASSTGLISYEQYF.

V is TRBV18 and J is TRBJ2-1; no reliable D call. V was pared by 3 bases and J by 5 bases, with 11 bases between. Germline V CDR1 and CDR2: KGHSH, LQKENI. The CDR3 is made up of 14 amino acids. The CDR3 region is CASSPAGPDNEQFF. CDR3 sequence (DNA): TGTGCCAGCTCACCCGCCGGCCCCGACAATGAGCAGTTCTTC.

This clonotype occurred once. The chain has TRBV5-1 and TRBJ2-5, with 8 bases that match TRBD2. Per germline, CDR1 SGHRS and CDR2 YFSETQ. V was clipped by 5 bases and J by 5 bases; unmatched bases: 17. There are 17 residues in the CDR3. This CDR3 is CASSSQRTGGPGETQYF. In DNA form, the CDR3 reads TGCGCCAGCAGTTCCCAAAGGACGGGAGGGCCGGGGGAGACCCAGTACTTC.

Turning to this clonotype: One end of the junction varies from germline; a read error may be responsible. The rearrangement joins TRBV6-2 or TRBV6-3 to TRBJ1-5, with D uncertain. Germline-derived CDR1 and CDR2 are MNHEY and SVGEGT. CDR3 length: 12 amino acids. For the CDR3, the DNA is TGTGCCAGCACGGCCTTTAATCAGCCCCGGCATTTT. This sequence encodes CASTAFNQPRHF.